This entry concerns a single T cell receptor (beta chain). Its specificity is not known. This table comes from immunoSEQ multiplex PCR, and its TCRdb copy is limited to in-frame clones, with some not included. The table shows some 85,000 clones, with 60% to 80% occurring only once. This sample is part of a study of cytotoxic CD8 clonotypes in ibrutinib-treated CLL. Study details: Partial responses totalled approximately 25 and complete responses 2; after median around 74 months, roughly 14 remained remitted and around twelve progressed. An average of approximately 260,000 productive templates and 94,082 productive rearrangements was obtained per sample. Study results and limitations: Clonality was higher at ibrutinib response and returned toward baseline at progression.

This CDR3 comprises 16 residues. CDR1 and CDR2 from the germline V gene are MDHEN and SYDVKM. Trimming cost V 5 bases and J 10 bases; bases outside gene matches: 14. Sample: PBMCs, taken after 24 months of ibrutinib treatment. This TCR was sampled from a human donor with chronic lymphocytic leukemia. This rearrangement joins TRBV28 to TRBJ2-1, with TRBD1 matching over 10 bases. CDR3 in DNA: TGTGCCAGCAGTCCCGTCGGGACAGGGGCGCGCGGGGAGCAGTTCTTC. Encoded protein: CASSPVGTGARGEQFF.